Shown below are 2 T cell receptor beta chains from a single sample sequenced in a study of CD8+ T cells in alopecia areata. As the sequencing template, cDNA was produced by extracting RNA and reverse transcribing it. The assay was immunoSEQ multiplex PCR, and TCRdb's table has in-frame clones only and misses some. Among more than 95,000 clones listed, roughly two fifths were seen once. The sample was CD4+ T cells sorted from blood. These receptors originate from a human donor with alopecia areata.

In this sample, this clone is medium-sized. The CDR3 bases are TGTGCCAGCAGCTCTCAAGAGGGGTGGGATAGCAATCAGCCCCAGCATTTT. It encodes CASSSQEGWDSNQPQHF. The rearrangement uses TRBV7-9 and TRBJ1-5; the D gene is possibly TRBD1 (5 bases). Trimming stripped 4 bases from V and 0 bases from J, with 16 bases between. The CDR3 spans 17 residues. Germline V lookup: CDR1 SEHNR, CDR2 FQNEAQ (reference sequence).

This clone was observed a few times. The chain joins TRBV7-6 to TRBJ2-4, with D hard to call. CDR1 is SGHVS and CDR2 is FNYEAQ in the germline V gene. V lost 1 base to trimming and J lost 0 bases, with 1 base between them. This CDR3 contains 13 residues. CDR3: CASSLGAKNIQYF. DNA of the CDR3: TGTGCCAGCAGCTTAGGAGCCAAAAACATTCAGTACTTC.